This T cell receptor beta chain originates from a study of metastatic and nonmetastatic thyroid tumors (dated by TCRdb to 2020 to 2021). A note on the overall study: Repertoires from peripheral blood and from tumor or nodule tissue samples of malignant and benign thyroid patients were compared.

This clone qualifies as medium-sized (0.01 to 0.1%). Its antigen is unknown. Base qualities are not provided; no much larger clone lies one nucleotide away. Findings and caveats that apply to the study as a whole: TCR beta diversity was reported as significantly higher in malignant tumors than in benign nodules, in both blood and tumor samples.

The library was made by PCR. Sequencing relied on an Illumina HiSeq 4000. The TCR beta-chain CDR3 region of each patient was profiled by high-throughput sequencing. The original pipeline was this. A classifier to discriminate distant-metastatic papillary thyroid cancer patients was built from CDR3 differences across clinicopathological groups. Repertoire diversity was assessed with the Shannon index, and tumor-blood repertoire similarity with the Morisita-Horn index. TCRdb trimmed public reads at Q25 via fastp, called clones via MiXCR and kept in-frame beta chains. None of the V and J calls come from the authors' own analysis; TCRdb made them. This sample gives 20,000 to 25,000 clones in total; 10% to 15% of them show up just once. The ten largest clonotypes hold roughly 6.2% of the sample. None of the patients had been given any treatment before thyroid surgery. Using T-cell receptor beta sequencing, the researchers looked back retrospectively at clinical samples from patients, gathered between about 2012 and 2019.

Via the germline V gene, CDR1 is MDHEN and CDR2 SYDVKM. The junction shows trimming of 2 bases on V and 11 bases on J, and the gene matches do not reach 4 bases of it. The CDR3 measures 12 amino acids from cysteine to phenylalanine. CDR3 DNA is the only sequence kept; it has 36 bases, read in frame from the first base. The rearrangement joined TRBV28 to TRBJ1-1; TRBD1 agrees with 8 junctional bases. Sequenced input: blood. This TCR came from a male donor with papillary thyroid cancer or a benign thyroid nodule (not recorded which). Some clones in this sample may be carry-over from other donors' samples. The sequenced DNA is TGTGCCAGCAGTTTAGGGACAGGTGTCGCTTTCTTT. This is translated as CASSLGTGVAFF. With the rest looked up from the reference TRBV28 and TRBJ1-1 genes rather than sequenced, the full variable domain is DVKVTQSSRYLVKRTGEKVFLECVQDMDHENMFWYRQDPGLGLRLIYFSYDVKMKEKGDIPEGYSVSREKKERFSLILESASTNQTSMYLCASSLGTGVAFFGQGTRLTVV.